One sample yielded the 6 T cell receptor beta chains listed below, sequenced in a study of CD8+ T cells in alopecia areata. Sequencing templates came from extracted RNA that was reverse transcribed into cDNA. Profiled with immunoSEQ multiplex PCR; TCRdb holds only in-frame clones, not every one. In the table there are around 200,000 clones, around 60% of which are singletons. Treatment reported: oral pan-JAK inhibitor, 5-10 mg twice daily. The sample consisted of CD8+ T cells sorted from blood, taken at week 24, from a patient treated with tofacitinib. The receptor set was obtained from a human donor with alopecia areata.

This chain joins TRBV5-4 and TRBJ2-7; a weak D match, TRBD1 (6 bases). The CDR3 totals 14 residues. V gave up 2 bases and J gave up 1 base, with 10 bases separating them. Per the germline V gene, CDR1 is SGHNT and CDR2 is YYREEE (reference sequence). The DNA of the CDR3 is TGTGCCAGCAGCTTCTCGACAGGTTCCTACGAGCAGTACTTC. Its translation: CASSFSTGSYEQYF.

This sequence joins TRBV30 and TRBJ2-7, with a weak D call TRBD2 (5 bases). The germline V and J ends were trimmed by 0 bases and 5 bases, with 11 bases remaining between them. There are 13 residues in the CDR3. Germline V lookup: CDR1 GTSNPN, CDR2 SVGIG (reference sequence). CDR3 residues: CAWSVYRLNEQYF. DNA of the CDR3: TGTGCCTGGAGTGTCTACCGACTAAACGAGCAGTACTTC. The full variable domain, in which reference TRBV30 and TRBJ2-7 provide the parts outside the CDR3, is SQTIHQWPATLVQPVGSPLSLECTVEGTSNPNLYWYRQAAGRGLQLLFYSVGIGQISSEVPQNLSASRPQDRQFILSSKKLLLSDSGFYLCAWSVYRLNEQYFGPGTRLTVT.

The CDR3 nucleotides are TGTGCCAGCAGTGACTCGGACAACACAGATACGCAGTATTTT. Translated: CASSDSDNTDTQYF. The V gene is TRBV6-4, the J gene TRBJ2-3, with D possibly being TRBD1 (5 bases). V gave up 0 bases and J gave up 2 bases, with 6 bases separating them. The CDR3 has 14 residues. Per germline, CDR1 MRHNA and CDR2 SNTAGT.

A single count supports this clone. The CDR3 loop reads CASSSLGAYEQYF. In DNA, the CDR3 is TGTGCCAGCAGTTCTTTAGGGGCCTACGAGCAGTACTTC. The genes are TRBV27 and TRBJ2-7; perhaps TRBD1 as D (5 bases). From germline, CDR1 is MNHEY and CDR2 SMNVEV (reference sequence). This CDR3 comprises 13 residues. V lost 4 bases and J lost 2, with 9 bases in between.

J is TRBJ1-5 and V is TRBV7-9; D not certain. V was shortened by 5 bases and J by 4 bases, with 6 bases between the two germline ends. The germline CDR1 and CDR2 sequences are SEHNR and FQNEAQ (reference sequence). The CDR3 has 12 amino acids. The CDR3 spells CASSPPNQPQHF. DNA for the CDR3: TGTGCCAGCAGCCCGCCTAATCAGCCCCAGCATTTT.

The chain links TRBV5-1 to TRBJ2-1; 7 bases match TRBD1. Germline V gene data show CDR1 as SGHRS and CDR2 as YFSETQ. The CDR3 has 14 amino acids. The V and J ends lost 2 bases and 5 bases, in that order; junction bases with no gene match: 4. CDR3 in amino acids: CASSFGRGNNEQFF. CDR3 DNA: TGCGCCAGCAGCTTTGGCAGGGGGAACAATGAGCAGTTCTTC.